These 24 T cell receptor beta chains share one sample of origin, sequenced in a study of early T cells in non-severe SARS-CoV-2 infection. TCRdb independently ran MiXCR on the 5' RACE reads; one entry per CDR3 protein. The sample lists around 29,000 distinct CDR3 sequences; under 10% were seen once. Sequencing input: whole blood. Every receptor here comes from an adult who was a healthcare worker with PCR-confirmed SARS-CoV-2 infection or an uninfected control (not recorded which).

Ten or more counts support this clonotype. The chain uses TRBV27 and TRBJ1-1; D remains ambiguous. CDR1 MNHEY and CDR2 SMNVEV come from the germline V gene (reference sequence). Trimming shortened V by 5 bases and J by 3 bases, and 16 bases separated the two germline ends. This CDR3 is 15 amino acids long. CDR3 bases: TGTGCCAGCAGTCCCTCCTATAGGTTCGACACTGAAGCTTTCTTT. The encoded protein is CASSPSYRFDTEAFF.

This clonotype was detected many times. This chain joins TRBV21-1 and TRBJ2-3; TRBD1 was called by the table and not checked on the DNA. TRBV21-1 is given as a pseudogene. This CDR3 is built from 17 residues. CDR3 sequence reads: CASSILRQGTATDTQYF. In DNA, the CDR3 is TGTGCCAGCAGCATCTTGAGACAGGGGACAGCCACAGATACGCAGTATTTT.

This clonotype was detected a few times. The chain uses TRBV3-1 and TRBJ2-7; D call uncertain. The germline V and J ends were trimmed by 6 bases and 3 bases, with 12 bases remaining between them. Germline CDR1 reads LGHDT; CDR2 reads YNNKEL (reference sequence). The CDR3 consists of 13 residues. CDR3 protein: CASSPEHGYEQYF. In nucleotides, the CDR3 is TGTGCCAGCAGTCCGGAACACGGCTACGAGCAGTACTTC.

As to this clonotype: Given a much more abundant clone one base away, this may be a read error. V usage is TRBV24-1 and J usage is TRBJ1-6; D gene unclear. Germline V gene sequence: CDR1 KGHDR, CDR2 SFDVKD. The CDR3 has 15 residues. The CDR3 here is CATSEGSSYNPPLHF. The CDR3 DNA is TGTGCCACCAGTGAGGGGAGCTCCTATAATCCACCCCTCCACTTT.

This clonotype appeared a few times. The genes are TRBV9 and TRBJ2-5, with TRBD2 matching 10 bases. CDR3 size: 15 residues. With V trimmed by 6 bases and J by 1 base, 6 bases remained unmatched. Per germline, CDR1 SGDLS and CDR2 YYNGEE. DNA for the CDR3: TGTGCCAGCAAGGGACTAGCGCCACTCCAAGAGACCCAGTACTTC. Amino acids: CASKGLAPLQETQYF.

CDR3 sequence: CASSLLGQSSYNEQFF. The CDR3, as DNA: TGTGCCAGCAGCCTCCTGGGGCAAAGCTCCTACAATGAGCAGTTCTTC. The chain recombines TRBV9 with TRBJ2-1, with D maybe TRBD1 (5 bases). Per the germline V gene, CDR1 is SGDLS and CDR2 is YYNGEE. Trimming cost V 4 bases and J 0 bases, with 14 bases left between them. This CDR3 region has 16 residues.

This clonotype occurred many times. The gene calls are TRBV29-1 and TRBJ2-2; 8 bases align to TRBD1. The CDR3 runs 12 residues. V trimming: 4 bases; J trimming: 6 bases; junction bases outside the gene matches: 1. Looked up from germline, CDR1 is SQVTM and CDR2 is ANQGSEA. The CDR3 DNA reads TGCAGCGTTGGGGACAGGTCCGGGGAGCTGTTTTTT. It translates to CSVGDRSGELFF.

The rearrangement joins TRBV12-3 or TRBV12-4 to TRBJ2-3; D not certain. The V and J ends lost 2 bases and 4 bases respectively, with 7 bases between them. The CDR3 sequence is 13 residues long. CDR3 bases: TGTGCCAGCAGTTTATTAATCCCAGATACGCAGTATTTT. Translation: CASSLLIPDTQYF.

This clonotype has more than one count but fewer than ten. The J gene is TRBJ2-1, the V gene TRBV29-1, with D maybe TRBD1 (5 bases). CDR3 length equals 11 residues. The germline gives CDR1 SQVTM, CDR2 ANQGSEA. Here the CDR3 DNA reads TGCAACGTGGGTGGGGCCAATGAGCAGTTCTTC. Its protein product is CNVGGANEQFF.

This chain joins TRBV7-2 and TRBJ1-1, with D possibly being TRBD1 (6 bases). The CDR3 extends over 15 amino acids. The V gene lost 2 bases and the J gene lost 2 bases, with 12 bases spanning the gap. Germline values: CDR1 SGHTA, CDR2 FQGNSA. The CDR3 DNA reads as TGTGCCAGCAGCTTACCGACAGGAGCCAACACTGAAGCTTTCTTT. As protein: CASSLPTGANTEAFF. Drawing the rest from reference TRBV7-2 and TRBJ1-1, the complete variable domain is GAGVSQSPSNKVTEKGKDVELRCDPISGHTALYWYRQSLGQGLEFLIYFQGNSAPDKSGLPSDRFSAERTGGSVSTLTIQRTQQEDSAVYLCASSLPTGANTEAFFGQGTRLTVV.

This clonotype has only a few counts. The chain recombines TRBV7-6 with TRBJ1-5; D may be TRBD1 (5 bases). The CDR3 has 14 amino acids. Germline V gene data show CDR1 as SGHVS and CDR2 as FNYEAQ. V was pared by 5 bases and J by 0 bases, with 8 bases between. The CDR3 here is CASSQTDSNQPQHF. Here the CDR3 DNA reads TGTGCCAGCAGCCAGACAGATAGCAATCAGCCCCAGCATTTT.

The chain joins TRBV7-9 to TRBJ2-2, with 9 bases matching TRBD2. This CDR3 is 16 amino acids long. V was clipped by 3 bases and J by 2 bases; unmatched bases: 4. In germline, CDR1 is SEHNR, CDR2 FQNEAQ (reference sequence). Here the CDR3 DNA reads TGTGCCAGCAGCTTCGGGACTAGCATAAACACCGGGGAGCTGTTTTTT. Its protein is CASSFGTSINTGELFF.

At least ten counts were recorded for this clonotype. J is TRBJ1-1 and V is TRBV20-1; D is unresolved. V was pared by 6 bases and J by 3 bases, with 8 bases between. Germline CDR1 reads DFQATT; CDR2 reads SNEGSKA (reference sequence). The CDR3 contains 11 residues. The CDR3 region has the DNA TGCAGTGCGGAATACGACACTGAAGCTTTCTTT. This codes for CSAEYDTEAFF.

The sample holds many counts of this clonotype. The V call is TRBV4-2, the J call TRBJ1-5; D perhaps matches TRBD1 (5 bases). Germline V lookup: CDR1 LGHNA, CDR2 YNFKEQ. Trimming removed 4 bases from V and 2 bases from J, with 9 bases in between. The CDR3 length is 14 residues. The CDR3 loop reads CASSRLGGNQPQHF. DNA of the CDR3: TGTGCCAGCAGCCGACTGGGGGGCAATCAGCCCCAGCATTTT.

This clonotype was detected ten times or more. CDR3 sequence (DNA): TGTGCCAGCAAGGCCTTCCACGACACCGGGGAGCTGTTTTTT. It yields the protein CASKAFHDTGELFF. The chain carries TRBV6-5 and TRBJ2-2; D gene uncertain. V lost 7 bases to trimming and J lost 3 bases, with 12 bases between them. Germline V CDR1 and CDR2: MNHEY, SVGAGI. CDR3 length equals 14 residues.

This clonotype appeared many times. The chain links TRBV18 to TRBJ2-5, with TRBD2 as a possible D gene (7 bases). Germline CDR1 and CDR2: KGHSH and LQKENI. The length of the CDR3 is 14 residues. V was shortened by 6 bases and J by 5 bases, with 16 bases between the two germline ends. For the CDR3, the DNA is TGTGCCAGCTCCCGGGGGGCAGCCATGGAGACCCAGTACTTC. Protein sequence: CASSRGAAMETQYF. Complete variable domain (other parts from reference TRBV18 and TRBJ2-5): NAGVMQNPRHLVRRRGQEARLRCSPMKGHSHVYWYRQLPEEGLKFMVYLQKENIIDESGMPKERFSAEFPKEGPSILRIQQVVRGDSAAYFCASSRGAAMETQYFGPGTRLLVL.

The CDR3 is CASRPSGDTQYF. The CDR3 DNA is TGTGCCAGCAGGCCTTCCGGCGATACGCAGTATTTT. This chain connects TRBV9 to TRBJ2-3; D is uncertain. The CDR3 is made up of 12 amino acids. Germline V gene lookup returns CDR1 SGDLS and CDR2 YYNGEE. Trimming took off 5 bases at V and 6 bases at J, with 10 bases between the two ends.

J is TRBJ2-2 and V is TRBV7-2; possible D gene TRBD1, 5 bases. The V gene's germline CDR1 is SGHTA and CDR2 FQGNSA. Trimming stripped 6 bases from V and 6 bases from J, with 11 bases between. There are 13 residues in the CDR3. The CDR3 DNA reads as TGTGCCAGCAGACTAATCAGGGCCGGGGAGCTGTTTTTT. This translates into CASRLIRAGELFF.

This clonotype was seen ten or more times. The rearrangement joins TRBV7-8 to TRBJ1-1; D gene uncertain. The germline V gene has CDR1 SGHVS and CDR2 FQNEAQ. V lost 4 bases, J lost 1 base, and 7 bases lay in between. This CDR3 is 13 amino acids long. CDR3 in amino acids: CASSSGRNTEAFF. The CDR3 nucleotides are TGTGCCAGCAGCTCCGGACGGAACACTGAAGCTTTCTTT.

The genes are TRBV19 and TRBJ1-2; D is ambiguous. Germline V lookup: CDR1 LNHDA, CDR2 SQIVND (reference sequence). This CDR3 has 11 residues. V was trimmed by 0 bases and J by 8 bases, leaving 4 bases between them. The CDR3 loop is CASSIDQGYTF. The CDR3 DNA follows: TGTGCCAGTAGTATAGATCAGGGCTACACCTTC.

This clonotype is medium-sized by share. This sequence joins TRBV21-1 and TRBJ2-5; the D call in the table, TRBD1, was not verified against the DNA. TRBV21-1 is tagged as a pseudogene. The CDR3 is made up of 20 amino acids. The CDR3 sequence: CASSKKERTGKGLPKETQYF. The DNA for the CDR3 is TGTGCCAGCAGCAAAAAGGAAAGGACAGGGAAGGGACTACCCAAAGAGACCCAGTACTTC.

Many counts were recorded for this clonotype. The chain employs TRBV29-1 and TRBJ1-1; the D gene is possibly TRBD1 (5 bases). CDR3 length equals 14 residues. V dropped 3 bases and J dropped 4 bases, with 15 bases sitting between them. Germline values: CDR1 SQVTM, CDR2 ANQGSEA. This CDR3 is CSVDRRPGGTEAFF. CDR3 sequence (DNA): TGCAGCGTTGATCGACGCCCGGGGGGCACTGAAGCTTTCTTT.

At least ten counts were recorded for this clonotype. The gene calls are TRBV7-6 and TRBJ2-1; 12 nucleotides line up with TRBD2. V dropped 2 bases and J dropped 0; count of bases not matched to a gene: 8. CDR1 SGHVS and CDR2 FNYEAQ come from the germline V gene. CDR3 length: 19 amino acids. CDR3 nucleotides: TGTGCCAGCAGCTTACTACAACTAGCGGGGGGCCTCTCCTACAATGAGCAGTTCTTC. Translating it yields CASSLLQLAGGLSYNEQFF. The complete variable domain, with remaining parts taken from reference TRBV7-6 and TRBJ2-1, reads GAGVSQSPRYKVTKRGQDVALRCDPISGHVSLYWYRQALGQGPEFLTYFNYEAQQDKSGLPNDRFSAERPEGSISTLTIQRTEQRDSAMYRCASSLLQLAGGLSYNEQFFGPGTRLTVL.

In its sample, this clonotype was seen a few times. The rearrangement links TRBV29-1 to TRBJ2-5, with D unclear. V was shortened by 1 base and J by 3 bases, with 9 bases between the two germline ends. Germline lookup yields CDR1 SQVTM and CDR2 ANQGSEA. This CDR3 has 13 residues. The CDR3 loop is CSVEVNRKETQYF. The CDR3 DNA follows: TGCAGCGTTGAAGTGAATAGGAAAGAGACCCAGTACTTC. The whole variable domain, filled in from reference TRBV29-1 and TRBJ2-5, reads SAVISQKPSRDICQRGTSLTIQCQVDSQVTMMFWYRQQPGQSLTLIATANQGSEATYESGFVIDKFPISRPNLTFSTLTVSNMSPEDSSIYLCSVEVNRKETQYFGPGTRLLVL.